The clone carrying this T cell receptor (beta chain) appeared a few times. The antigen is not known. This CDR3 is 12 amino acids long. V lost 11 bases and J lost 5, with 15 bases in between. The investigators amplified TCR beta CDR3 regions from RNA transcripts. HTBI primers were employed in a first-round RT-PCR of the TCR CDR3. TCRdb independently ran MiXCR on the multiplex PCR reads; one entry per CDR3 protein. In the table there are fewer than 550,000 distinct CDR3 sequences, about a sixth of which are singletons. The record originates from a study of T cells in Graves' hyperthyroidism and ophthalmopathy. Findings and caveats of the study: It was a median around 6 months before onset that the model predicted ophthalmopathy. Stable hyperthyroidism and ophthalmopathy were separated using 13 V-J signatures. Clonotypes that were expanded in thyroid above 0.001 mostly appeared in blood too.

Across 18 months, stable Graves' hyperthyroidism was marked by no progression to ophthalmopathy. The genes are TRBV12-3 or TRBV12-4 and TRBJ1-1; tentative D call: TRBD1 (5 bases). Source material: blood. This receptor was taken from a young woman with Graves' hyperthyroidism. The CDR3 DNA sequence: TGTGCCTCGGGGCCTTTAAGGACTGAAGCTTTCTTT. Translated, it gives CASGPLRTEAFF.